This T cell receptor beta chain was captured in a study of T cell changes during pregnancy in multiple sclerosis. Only in-frame clones appear in the TCRdb table, and some are missing; sequencing was by immunoSEQ multiplex PCR. In the table there are tens of thousands of clones, over 80% of which are singletons. The CDR3 extends over 15 amino acids. The V and J ends lost 5 bases and 6 bases, in that order; junction bases with no gene match: 11. CDR1 is SEHNR, CDR2 FQNEAQ, per germline (reference sequence). The clonotype comes from a female donor with multiple sclerosis, enrolled in a pregnancy study. The sequencing here drew on peripheral blood, taken in the first trimester of pregnancy. The gene calls are TRBV7-9 and TRBJ1-2; the match to TRBD1 covers 8 bases. In nucleotides, the CDR3 is TGTGCCAGCAGCGCAAGGAGGCTACAGGGGGATGGCTACACCTTC. Translated: CASSARRLQGDGYTF.